This T cell receptor (beta chain) stems from a study of a mutant IDH1 vaccine in newly diagnosed glioma. Looking at the study overall: The initiation of vaccination occurred 4-6 weeks after radiotherapy alone, or with temozolomide cycles. Every participant had undergone radiotherapy, temozolomide, or both before, and most underwent both.

Findings and limits, study-wide: The study observed vaccine-induced immune responses in roughly 93% of patients.

Concerning this clone itself: The antigen is unknown.

The sample's time point: week 11, during vaccination. Alongside topical imiquimod, each dose of vaccine comprised 300 ug of mutant IDH1 20-mer peptide. Losses at the gene ends were 5 bases for V and 4 bases for J; bases not matched to a gene: 5. Germline V gene sequence: CDR1 SGHTA, CDR2 FQGNSA. The CDR3 has 13 residues. Sequenced by immunoSEQ multiplex PCR; TCRdb stores in-frame clones only, minus some. This sample has tens of thousands of clones, with about 91% found just once. The V gene is TRBV7-2, the J gene TRBJ2-7, with 7 bases identical to TRBD1. This TCR came from a man between 45 and 60 years old with glioma. The specimen was PBMCs, collected from a glioma patient whose treatment included an IDH1 peptide vaccine. CDR3 sequence: CASSTGTAYEQYF. DNA for the CDR3: TGTGCCAGCAGCACCGGGACAGCATACGAGCAGTACTTC. The entire variable domain, with the rest obtained from reference TRBV7-2 and TRBJ2-7, is as follows: GAGVSQSPSNKVTEKGKDVELRCDPISGHTALYWYRQSLGQGLEFLIYFQGNSAPDKSGLPSDRFSAERTGGSVSTLTIQRTQQEDSAVYLCASSTGTAYEQYFGPGTRLTVT.